These 12 T cell receptor beta chains share one sample of origin, sequenced in a study of blood T cell repertoires in COVID-19. Profiled with immunoSEQ multiplex PCR; TCRdb holds only in-frame clones, not every one. Of about 58,000 clones in the sample, approximately 86% were seen once. The sequenced material came from peripheral blood. The receptors derive from a human donor with active COVID-19. The donor label of this sample is uncertain.

The V call is TRBV18, the J call TRBJ2-3; D call uncertain. V gave up 3 bases and J gave up 4 bases, with 14 bases separating them. The CDR3 contains 15 residues. Germline CDR1 KGHSH, CDR2 LQKENI. The CDR3 protein is CASSPEGGRSDTQYF. For the CDR3, the DNA is TGTGCCAGCTCACCCGAAGGCGGAAGGTCAGATACGCAGTATTTT. The full variable domain, with the rest looked up from reference TRBV18 and TRBJ2-3, is NAGVMQNPRHLVRRRGQEARLRCSPMKGHSHVYWYRQLPEEGLKFMVYLQKENIIDESGMPKERFSAEFPKEGPSILRIQQVVRGDSAAYFCASSPEGGRSDTQYFGPGTRLTVL.

The V and J genes are TRBV9 and TRBJ2-7; no definite D call. The germline gives CDR1 SGDLS, CDR2 YYNGEE. Trimming removed 4 bases from V and 0 bases from J, with 11 bases in between. The CDR3 length is 14 residues. CDR3 residues: CASSPPPPSYEQYF. The CDR3 bases are TGTGCCAGCAGCCCCCCCCCTCCCTCCTACGAGCAGTACTTC.

There are a few counts of this clone. The chain is built from TRBV5-4 and TRBJ1-6; D is unclear. The CDR3 totals 17 residues. Trimming took off 0 bases at V and 0 bases at J, with 10 bases between the two ends. Germline V lookup: CDR1 SGHNT, CDR2 YYREEE (reference sequence). The CDR3 loop reads CASSLASADSYNSPLHF. The CDR3 DNA reads TGTGCCAGCAGCTTGGCCAGTGCTGACTCCTATAATTCACCCCTCCACTTT.

The count of this clone is one. The rearrangement links TRBV6-5 to TRBJ1-1; D might be TRBD1 (6 bases). Germline V gene sequence: CDR1 MNHEY, CDR2 SVGAGI. Trimming cost V 6 bases and J 0 bases, with 11 bases left between them. This CDR3 is built from 14 residues. The CDR3: CASRGGGLNTEAFF. The CDR3 DNA is TGTGCCAGCAGAGGGGGGGGCCTGAACACTGAAGCTTTCTTT.

V usage is TRBV2 and J usage is TRBJ1-1; possible D gene TRBD1, 5 bases. Trimming took off 0 bases at V and 6 bases at J, with 11 bases between the two ends. CDR3 size: 14 residues. CDR1 is SNHLY, CDR2 FYNNEI, per germline. The CDR3 nucleotides are TGTGCCAGCAGTGAAGCGTCGTACAGGTCTGAAGCTTTCTTT. It specifies CASSEASYRSEAFF.

This clone was observed a few times. This CDR3 is CASSVRGKDNEQFF. DNA of the CDR3: TGCGCCAGCAGTGTCAGGGGGAAGGACAATGAGCAGTTCTTC. J is TRBJ2-1 and V is TRBV10-1; 7 bases are a match to TRBD1. V dropped 4 bases and J dropped 5; count of bases not matched to a gene: 5. CDR3 size: 14 residues. In germline, CDR1 is WNHNN, CDR2 SYGVQD (reference sequence).

The chain combines TRBV28 with TRBJ2-7, with 8 positions matching TRBD2. Trimming took 6 bases from V and 2 from J; bases not matched to a gene: 9. The CDR3 spans 15 residues. Germline V lookup: CDR1 MDHEN, CDR2 SYDVKM. The CDR3 coding sequence is TGTGCCAGCAGCACACCTAGCGGGCAGACCTACGAGCAGTACTTC. Translated: CASSTPSGQTYEQYF.

The chain recombines TRBV24-1 with TRBJ2-2; D may be TRBD1 (5 bases). The V end was cut by 7 bases, the J end by 7 bases, with 12 bases between. CDR3 length: 13 amino acids. Germline CDR1 reads KGHDR; CDR2 reads SFDVKD. The CDR3 reads CATSGEGVGELFF. For the CDR3, the DNA is TGTGCCACCAGCGGAGAAGGGGTCGGGGAGCTGTTTTTT.

V and J are TRBV3-1 (or the pseudogene TRBV3-2) and TRBJ2-7; D call uncertain. From germline, CDR1 is LGHDT and CDR2 YNNKEL (reference sequence). The CDR3 has 16 residues. V was clipped by 1 base and J by 5 bases, with 18 bases between them. The CDR3 sequence is CASSQGLAASTDEQYF. The CDR3 coding sequence is TGTGCCAGCAGCCAAGGTTTAGCCGCGTCAACGGACGAGCAGTACTTC.

The J gene is TRBJ2-3, the V gene TRBV4-1; D not certain. The CDR3 length is 18 residues. Germline V gives CDR1 MGHRA, CDR2 YSYEKL. Trimming removed 0 bases from V and 1 base from J, with 17 bases in between. CDR3 sequence (DNA): TGCGCCAGCAGCCAAGACGTGAAGCAATTCCTGGGCACAGATACGCAGTATTTT. Its translation is CASSQDVKQFLGTDTQYF.

The chain has TRBV11-3 and TRBJ2-7; unclear D gene. Looked up from germline, CDR1 is SGHNT and CDR2 is YENEEA. The CDR3 extends over 13 amino acids. Trimming removed 5 bases at V and 6 bases at J, with 14 bases between. CDR3 amino acids: CASSLNSQSEQYF. The CDR3 bases are TGTGCCAGCAGCCTTAATTCGCAGTCCGAGCAGTACTTC.

The chain recombines TRBV3-1 (or the pseudogene TRBV3-2) with TRBJ1-4, with 9 bases identical to TRBD1. Trimming cost V 4 bases and J 8 bases; bases outside gene matches: 5. CDR3 size: 14 residues. Germline loops: CDR1 LGHDT, CDR2 YNNKEL (reference sequence). This chain's CDR3 is CASSPGQGGEKLFF. DNA of the CDR3: TGTGCCAGCAGCCCGGGACAGGGAGGAGAAAAACTGTTTTTT.